This paragraph covers one T cell receptor (beta chain) sequence. Its specificity is unknown. The CDR3 runs to 15 residues. Germline V CDR1 and CDR2: SGHRS, YFSETQ. Trimming removed 4 bases at V and 0 bases at J, with 11 bases between. The sample comes from a study of T cells in Graves' hyperthyroidism and ophthalmopathy. Study background: Peripheral blood sampling occurred at initial diagnosis, before any treatment. General study findings and limits: Also found in blood were most expanded thyroid clonotypes above 0.001. Ophthalmopathy, which appeared later, was predicted by the model a median about 6 months before onset.

RNA transcripts provided the source from which TCR beta CDR3 regions were amplified. HTBI primers were employed in a first-round RT-PCR of the TCR CDR3. TCRdb re-called the multiplex PCR reads with MiXCR, one entry per CDR3 protein. This sample has more than 350,000 distinct CDR3 sequences, with 13% to 15% found just once. Ophthalmopathy patients had moderate-to-severe active disease, CAS ≥3, NOSPECS ≥4, and disease duration under 3 months. What was sequenced was blood. The chain uses TRBV5-1 and TRBJ2-1; D tentatively fits TRBD1 or TRBD2 (5 bases each). This clonotype was sampled from a woman aged 55-69 years with Graves' ophthalmopathy. CDR3 sequence (DNA): TGCGCCAGCAGCCGGGACGGAAGCTCCTACAATGAGCAGTTCTTC. This gives the protein CASSRDGSSYNEQFF.